This T cell receptor (beta chain) stems from a study of human T cells and chemical hapten exposure. Study background: Recorded diagnoses among the mostly female patients were alopecia areata, totalis or universalis.

The table lists this clonotype with many counts. Regarding time point: pre-sensitization, week 0. Documented treatment: therapeutic diphenylcyclopropenone sensitization with weekly scalp DPC. Donors were 18 to 70-year-old alopecia patients suitable for DPC. Authors' data handling: There were a median of around 97,000 TCRs per sample, with a range from 23,224 to 690,600. A single record per CDR3 protein comes from TCRdb applying MiXCR to the RACE reads. The V and J calls follow TCRdb's processing rather than the paper's. The repertoire consists of about 300,000 distinct CDR3 sequences, with about 5% occurring once and the leading ten covering over 7%. The CDR3 covers 14 residues. Trimming left V 5 bases short and J 0 bases short, with 7 bases between. Germline CDR1 and CDR2: LGHNA and YSLEER.

This TCR was sampled from a woman between 18 and 29 years old with alopecia areata. Some clones in this sample may be carry-over from other donors' samples. The input for sequencing was whole blood, taken in connection with sensitization to the hapten diphenylcyclopropenone (DPC). The chain joins TRBV4-3 to TRBJ2-2; weak D call: TRBD1 (6 bases). CDR3 nucleotide sequence: TGCGCCAGCAGCAGGGACACGAACACCGGGGAGCTGTTTTTT. As protein: CASSRDTNTGELFF.